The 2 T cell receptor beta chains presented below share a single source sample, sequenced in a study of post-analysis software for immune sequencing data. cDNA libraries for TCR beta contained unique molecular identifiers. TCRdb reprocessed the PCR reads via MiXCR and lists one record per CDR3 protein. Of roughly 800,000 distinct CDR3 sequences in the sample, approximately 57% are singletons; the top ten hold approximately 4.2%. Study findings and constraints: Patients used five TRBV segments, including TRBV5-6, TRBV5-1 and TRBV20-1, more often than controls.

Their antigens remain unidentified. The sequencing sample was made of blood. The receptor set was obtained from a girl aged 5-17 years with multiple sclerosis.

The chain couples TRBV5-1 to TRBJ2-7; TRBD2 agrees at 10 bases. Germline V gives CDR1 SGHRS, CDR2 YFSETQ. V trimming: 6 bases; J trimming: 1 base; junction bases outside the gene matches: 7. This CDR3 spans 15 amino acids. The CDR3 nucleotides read TGCGCCAGCAACTTAGCGGGGGGACCTTCCTACGAGCAGTACTTC. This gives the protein CASNLAGGPSYEQYF.

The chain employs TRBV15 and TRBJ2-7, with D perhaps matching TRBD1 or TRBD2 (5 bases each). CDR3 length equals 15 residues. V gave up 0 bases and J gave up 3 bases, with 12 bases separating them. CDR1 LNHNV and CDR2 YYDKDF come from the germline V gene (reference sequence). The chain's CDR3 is CATSREGTYFYEQYF. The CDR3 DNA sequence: TGTGCCACCAGCAGAGAAGGGACGTATTTCTACGAGCAGTACTTC.